The rows below give T cell receptor beta chains drawn from one sample of a study of cytomegalovirus exposure and HLA in healthy donors. Some clones are missing from TCRdb's copy, which holds only in-frame ones; the method was immunoSEQ multiplex PCR. This sample has roughly 60,000 clones, with 75% to 95% found just once. Sequenced material: PBMCs. These receptors originate from a woman aged 30 to 39 in good health and CMV-seronegative. Each CDR3 is given with its conserved first and last residue. The order of the fields is D gene, J gene, V gene, clone size, CDR3 DNA, CDR3 protein. A D gene is named only where the DNA matches it firmly. Rows may omit the clone size; those that give it use once, few, many or a size class.

TRBD2	TRBJ2-2	TRBV5-5	once	TGTGCCAGCAGCTTAGCGGGAGGGCCATTCGGGGAGCTGTTTTTT	CASSLAGGPFGELFF
TRBD1	TRBJ2-7	TRBV6-6	few	TGTGCCAGCAGTTACGGACAGGGGGCCTACGAGCAGTACTTC	CASSYGQGAYEQYF
NA	TRBJ2-7	TRBV7-2	NA	TGTGCCAGCAGCTCCAACCAGGGGTCCGAGCAGTACTTC	CASSSNQGSEQYF
TRBD2	TRBJ2-1	TRBV5-1	NA	TGCGCCAGCAGCTTGGAAACGGGAGGGCCGGGTAATGAGCAGTTCTTC	CASSLETGGPGNEQFF
TRBD2	TRBJ2-2	TRBV19	NA	TGTGCCAGTCATCAAGCGGGAGGCACCGGGGAGCTGTTTTTT	CASHQAGGTGELFF
TRBD2	TRBJ2-1	TRBV5-4	NA	TGTGCCAGCACACCGAAGGGAGGGTTAAATGAGCAGTTCTTC	CASTPKGGLNEQFF
TRBD1	TRBJ1-1	TRBV19	NA	TGTGCCAGTAGTAGGGACAGGTCCCTTGCCTCAGACGCTTTCTTT	CASSRDRSLASDAFF
NA	TRBJ1-6	TRBV5-1	NA	TGCGCCAGCAGCTTGATGGGAGCCTATAATTCACCCCTCCACTTT	CASSLMGAYNSPLHF
TRBD2	TRBJ2-3	TRBV6-6	once	TGTGCCAGCAGTTACTCGGTGGGGGGGAGCGCAGATACGCAGTATTTT	CASSYSVGGSADTQYF
NA	TRBJ1-5	TRBV30	NA	TGTGCCTGGAGTGTGGGAGGGGATCAGCCCCAGCATTTT	CAWSVGGDQPQHF
NA	TRBJ1-1	TRBV9	NA	TGTGCCAGCAGCCCCGAGGGGAGGGGTCCGAACACTGAAGCTTTCTTT	CASSPEGRGPNTEAFF
NA	TRBJ2-5	TRBV5-1	NA	TGCGCCAGCAGCAATGTACCCGGACTCGGGGAGACCCAGTACTTC	CASSNVPGLGETQYF
NA	TRBJ1-2	TRBV6-1	NA	TGTGCCAGCAGCCCTGTGGGCTACACCTTC	CASSPVGYTF
TRBD1	TRBJ1-5	TRBV29-1	once	TGCAGCGTTCGACAGGGAATAAATCAGCCCCAGCATTTT	CSVRQGINQPQHF
TRBD1	TRBJ2-1	TRBV6-4	medium-sized	TGTGCCAGCAGTGACGGGACAGGGGGCAATGAGCAGTTCTTC	CASSDGTGGNEQFF
NA	TRBJ2-7	TRBV18	NA	TGTGCCAGCTCACCGGGACTGAGCCCCTACGAGCAGTACTTC	CASSPGLSPYEQYF
NA	TRBJ2-3	TRBV6-4	NA	TGTGCCAGCAGTGACTCGGCGGGGACCGCCCGCGATACGCAGTATTTT	CASSDSAGTARDTQYF
TRBD1	TRBJ1-2	TRBV27	NA	TGTGCCAGCAGTGGACAGGGGAACTATGGCTACACCTTC	CASSGQGNYGYTF
NA	TRBJ1-3	TRBV18	NA	TGTGCCAGCTCACCTACCGGGGTTGGAAACACCATATATTTT	CASSPTGVGNTIYF
TRBD1	TRBJ2-7	TRBV23-1	NA	TGCGCCAGCAGTTGGACAGGAAGGGTGGGACACACTCACCGCTCCTACGAGCAGTACTTC	CASSWTGRVGHTHRSYEQYF
NA	TRBJ2-5	TRBV7-2	once	TGTGCCAGCAGCCCCCGGGGGGAGACCCAGTACTTC	CASSPRGETQYF
NA	TRBJ1-3	TRBV9	NA	TGTGCCAGCAGTTCCGGAGGAGTGTCTGGAAACACCATATATTTT	CASSSGGVSGNTIYF
TRBD1	TRBJ1-2	TRBV6-6	NA	TGTGCCAGCAGGGATGGACAGGGGAACTATGGCTACACCTTC	CASRDGQGNYGYTF
TRBD2	TRBJ2-7	TRBV13	NA	TGTGCCAGCAGCAATCGCCGAGGACTAGCTGATTACGAGCAGTACTTC	CASSNRRGLADYEQYF
TRBD1	TRBJ2-7	TRBV2	NA	TGTGCCAGCAACCGACAGGGGGCTAAAGAGCAGTACTTC	CASNRQGAKEQYF
TRBD1	TRBJ1-1	TRBV5-1	NA	TGCGCCAGCAGCTCAGGACAGGTGGCTGAAGCTTTCTTT	CASSSGQVAEAFF
TRBD1	TRBJ1-5	TRBV6-1	NA	TGTGCCAGCAGTTCAGGGGGTTCGAGTCAGCCCCAGCATTTT	CASSSGGSSQPQHF
NA	TRBJ2-1	TRBV27	NA	TGTGCCAGCAGTTTATACGGTGAGCAGTTCTTC	CASSLYGEQFF
NA	TRBJ2-1	TRBV6-1	NA	TGTGCCAGCAGTGAATTGGGGGGTAATGAGCAGTTCTTC	CASSELGGNEQFF
NA	TRBJ1-4	TRBV28	NA	TGTGCCACGTACAGGGAGACTAATGAAAAACTGTTTTTT	CATYRETNEKLFF
NA	TRBJ1-5	TRBV4-2	NA	NA	CASSQVGVGAGALSNQPRHF
TRBD2	TRBJ2-1	TRBV7-2	NA	TGTGCCAGCAGCGAGAGCCTAGCGGGAGGTGAGCAGTTCTTC	CASSESLAGGEQFF
NA	TRBJ2-1	TRBV29-1	NA	TGCAGCGGAAAACTAGCTTGGGATGAGCAGTTCTTC	CSGKLAWDEQFF
NA	TRBJ2-1	TRBV5-4	NA	TGTGCCAGCAGCTTGGCGACTTTCTCCTACAATGAGCAGTTCTTC	CASSLATFSYNEQFF
TRBD1	TRBJ1-1	TRBV6-5	NA	TGTGCCAGCAGTTACTTACAGGGGAACTCTGAAGCTTTCTTT	CASSYLQGNSEAFF
NA	TRBJ1-1	TRBV6-5	NA	TGTGCCAGCAGTTACTCCTTGAACACTGAAGCTTTCTTT	CASSYSLNTEAFF
TRBD1	TRBJ1-2	TRBV7-2	NA	TGTGCCAGCAGCCCAAAGACAGGGGGGGCTGGCTACACCTTC	CASSPKTGGAGYTF
NA	TRBJ2-7	TRBV4-2	NA	TGTGCCAGCAGCCACATTGGCGGGACGGAGGGCTACGAGCAGTACTTC	CASSHIGGTEGYEQYF
NA	TRBJ1-5	TRBV7-6	NA	TGTGCCAGCAGCTTAGCCGGGGATCAGCCCCAGCATTTT	CASSLAGDQPQHF
TRBD2	TRBJ2-7	TRBV14	NA	TGTGCCAGCAGCCCAAATAGCGGGAGGGCCCTCTTC	CASSPNSGRALF
NA	TRBJ1-1	TRBV19	NA	TGTGCCAGTAGTATACACCAAGGGGACACTGAAGCTTTCTTT	CASSIHQGDTEAFF
TRBD1	TRBJ1-3	TRBV28	NA	TGTGCCAGCAGTTCGGGACAGTTCTCTGGAAACACCATATATTTT	CASSSGQFSGNTIYF
NA	TRBJ2-1	TRBV7-6	once	TGTGCCAGCAGCTTAATTCCCAGCGAGAACAATGAGCAGTTCTTC	CASSLIPSENNEQFF
TRBD1	TRBJ1-1	TRBV4-1	NA	TGCGCCAGCAGCCAACCAACAGGGGGAACTGAAGCTTTCTTT	CASSQPTGGTEAFF
NA	TRBJ2-5	TRBV5-1	NA	TGCGCCAGCAGCTTGACCCCCGGGGGCCAAGAGACCCAGTACTTC	CASSLTPGGQETQYF
TRBD1	TRBJ1-2	TRBV29-1	NA	TGCAGCGTCGGGGACAGGGAAGACCGTGGCTACACCTTC	CSVGDREDRGYTF
NA	TRBJ1-5	TRBV21-1	NA	TGTGCCAGCAGCAATCACGGAGACTATCAGCCCCAGCATTTT	CASSNHGDYQPQHF
TRBD1	TRBJ2-5	TRBV5-1	NA	TGCGCCAGCAGCTTGGTTACAGGGGGCGCGGAGACCCAGTACTTC	CASSLVTGGAETQYF
TRBD1	TRBJ1-2	TRBV18	NA	TGTGCCAGCTCCCCTGGCGAAGGGGGCGACTATGGCTACACCTTC	CASSPGEGGDYGYTF
TRBD2	TRBJ2-2	TRBV25-1	NA	TGTGCCAGCAGTGAGAGGACTAGCGGTATAGGCACCACCGGGGAGCTGTTTTTT	CASSERTSGIGTTGELFF